This T cell receptor (beta chain) is drawn from a study of graft-versus-host responses after intestinal transplantation. Intraepithelial and lamina propria lymphocytes were released after the graft tissue was processed. To note about this clone: As yet, its antigen is unknown.

Sequenced by immunoSEQ multiplex PCR; TCRdb stores in-frame clones only, minus some. The table shows some 16,000 clones, with 82% occurring only once. Germline-derived CDR1 and CDR2 are SEHNR and FQNEAQ (reference sequence). The length of the CDR3 is 16 residues. Losses at the gene ends were 5 bases for V and 1 base for J; bases not matched to a gene: 10. Study-wide findings and caveats: Detected in recipient marrow were GvH clones, some of which were first observed in ileum or blood.

The rearrangement links TRBV7-9 to TRBJ1-2, with TRBD1 matching over 7 bases. The TCR sequence derives from a human patient who received an intestinal transplant, so some T cells may come from the graft donor. This specimen was ileum tissue, taken 17 days after transplant. The CDR3 loop reads CASSQGQEDFNYGYTF. As DNA, the CDR3 is TGTGCCAGCAGCCAAGGACAGGAGGACTTTAACTATGGCTACACCTTC.